This TCR beta chain was recorded in a study of T cell repertoires in cytomegalovirus infection. On the study more broadly: In public TCR beta signatures, there were indications of both CMV infection and matching HLA type.

This CDR3 has 14 residues. With 6 bases removed from V and 2 bases from J, the gap between germline ends came to 14 bases. The germline V gene has CDR1 SGHTS and CDR2 YDEGEE. Via MiXCR, TCRdb re-called the reads, giving one row per CDR3 protein. The data show about 300,000 distinct CDR3 sequences, with roughly 26% seen just once and around 13% held by the top ten. The TCR originated in a human donor in good health (CMV status not recorded). Some clones in this sample may be carry-over from other donors' samples. Sequenced material: PBMCs. The rearrangement uses TRBV5-8 and TRBJ2-5, with D hard to call. This CDR3 is CASTHGWTQETQYF. CDR3 in DNA: TGTGCCAGCACTCACGGGTGGACGCAAGAGACCCAGTACTTC.